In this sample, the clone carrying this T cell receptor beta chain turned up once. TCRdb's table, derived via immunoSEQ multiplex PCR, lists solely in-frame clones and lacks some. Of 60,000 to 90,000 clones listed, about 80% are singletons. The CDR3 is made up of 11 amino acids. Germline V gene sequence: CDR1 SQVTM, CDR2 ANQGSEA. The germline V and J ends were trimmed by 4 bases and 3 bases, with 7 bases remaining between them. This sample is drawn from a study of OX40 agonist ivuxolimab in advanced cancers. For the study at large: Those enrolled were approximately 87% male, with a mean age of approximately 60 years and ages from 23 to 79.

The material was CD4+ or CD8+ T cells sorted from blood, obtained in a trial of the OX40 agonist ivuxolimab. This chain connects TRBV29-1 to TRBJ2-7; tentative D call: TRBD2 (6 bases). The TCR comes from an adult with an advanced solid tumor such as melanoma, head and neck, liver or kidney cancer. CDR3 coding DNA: TGCAGCGTTGTGACTAGCTACGAGCAGTACTTC. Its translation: CSVVTSYEQYF.